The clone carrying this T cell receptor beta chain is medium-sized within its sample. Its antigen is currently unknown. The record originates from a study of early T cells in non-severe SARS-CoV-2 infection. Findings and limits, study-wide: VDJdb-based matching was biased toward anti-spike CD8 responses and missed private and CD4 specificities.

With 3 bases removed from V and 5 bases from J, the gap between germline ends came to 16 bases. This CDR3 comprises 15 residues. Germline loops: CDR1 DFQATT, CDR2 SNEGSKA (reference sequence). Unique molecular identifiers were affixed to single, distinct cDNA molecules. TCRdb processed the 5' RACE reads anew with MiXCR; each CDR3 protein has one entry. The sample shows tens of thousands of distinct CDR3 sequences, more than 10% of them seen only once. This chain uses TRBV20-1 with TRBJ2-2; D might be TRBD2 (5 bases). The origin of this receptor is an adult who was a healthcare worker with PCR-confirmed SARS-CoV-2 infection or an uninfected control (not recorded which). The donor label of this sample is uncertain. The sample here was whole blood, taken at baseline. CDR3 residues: CSARSSPSGTGELFF. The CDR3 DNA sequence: TGCAGTGCTAGGTCGTCTCCTTCGGGGACCGGGGAGCTGTTTTTT.